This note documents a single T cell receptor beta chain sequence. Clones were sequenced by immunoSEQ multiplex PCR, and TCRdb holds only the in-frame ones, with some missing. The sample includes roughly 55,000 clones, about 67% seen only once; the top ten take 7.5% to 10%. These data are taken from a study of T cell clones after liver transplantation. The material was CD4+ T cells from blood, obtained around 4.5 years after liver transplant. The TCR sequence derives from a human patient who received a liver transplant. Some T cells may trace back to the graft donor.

CDR3: CASSENLGAGANYGYTF. DNA for the CDR3: TGTGCCAGCAGTGAAAATCTTGGGGCAGGGGCGAACTATGGCTACACCTTC. V gene TRBV25-1 combines with J gene TRBJ1-2; perhaps TRBD1 as D (6 bases). The CDR3 sequence is 17 residues long. Germline lookup yields CDR1 MGHDK and CDR2 SYGVNS. Trimming removed 2 bases from V and 2 bases from J, with 18 bases in between.